The 30 T cell receptor beta chains given below trace back to one sample, sequenced in a study of identical twins. TCRdb ran MiXCR on the 5' RACE reads and lists one entry per CDR3 protein. The table records 450,000 to 500,000 distinct CDR3 sequences, approximately 15% of them present only once. Separately, the same data were catalogued under a study of yellow fever vaccine responses in identical twins.

The source material was CD4+ T cells sorted from blood. The receptors derive from a woman aged 18-29 years in good health.

This clonotype was seen ten or more times. The chain combines TRBV5-5 with TRBJ2-3; 7 nucleotides match TRBD1. Germline V gene data show CDR1 as SGHKS and CDR2 as YYEKEE (reference sequence). V lost 4 bases, J lost 4 bases, and 9 bases stayed unmatched. The CDR3 totals 15 residues. The CDR3 DNA reads TGTGCCAGCAGCAAGACAGGGCCTGGGGCAGATACGCAGTATTTT. Its translation is CASSKTGPGADTQYF.

This clonotype was counted a few times. The V call is TRBV7-9, the J call TRBJ2-7, with 9 bases identical to TRBD1. With V trimmed by 4 bases and J by 6 bases, 7 bases remained unmatched. The CDR3 spans 14 residues. Germline values: CDR1 SEHNR, CDR2 FQNEAQ (reference sequence). CDR3 nucleotides: TGTGCCAGCAGCTCCTCACAGGGGGCGGGCGAGCAGTACTTC. Its translation is CASSSSQGAGEQYF.

This chain joins TRBV6-2 or TRBV6-3 and TRBJ2-3; 7 nucleotides match TRBD2. Germline lookup yields CDR1 MNHEY and CDR2 SVGEGT. The CDR3 has 15 residues. J was trimmed by 0 bases and V by 6 bases; bases with no gene match: 6. CDR3 amino acids: CASRRASGSTDTQYF. The CDR3 nucleotides read TGTGCCAGCAGAAGGGCTAGCGGAAGCACAGATACGCAGTATTTT.

This chain uses TRBV19 with TRBJ2-7; D uncertain. The germline V gene has CDR1 LNHDA and CDR2 SQIVND (reference sequence). The CDR3 is 12 amino acids. The V gene lost 1 base and the J gene lost 5 bases, with 6 bases spanning the gap. The chain's CDR3 is CASSIAGHEQYF. The CDR3 nucleotides read TGTGCCAGTAGTATAGCAGGACACGAGCAGTACTTC.

The chain is built from TRBV7-2 and TRBJ2-3, with a possible D match to TRBD2 (5 bases). The germline gives CDR1 SGHTA, CDR2 FQGNSA. The CDR3 loop spans 12 amino acids. Deletions cut 8 bases from V and 1 base from J, with 7 bases between. The CDR3 DNA follows: TGTGCCAGCGGGCGGGGCACAGATACGCAGTATTTT. Amino acid sequence: CASGRGTDTQYF. The full variable domain, in which reference TRBV7-2 and TRBJ2-3 provide the parts outside the CDR3, is GAGVSQSPSNKVTEKGKDVELRCDPISGHTALYWYRQSLGQGLEFLIYFQGNSAPDKSGLPSDRFSAERTGGSVSTLTIQRTQQEDSAVYLCASGRGTDTQYFGPGTRLTVL.

The chain carries TRBV6-1 and TRBJ1-1; 8 bases agree with TRBD1. This CDR3 is built from 15 residues. Germline V gives CDR1 MNHNS, CDR2 SASEGT. V was clipped by 4 bases and J by 3 bases; unmatched bases: 7. The CDR3, as DNA: TGTGCCAGCAGTGTAAAATCGACAGGGGACACTGAAGCTTTCTTT. It translates to CASSVKSTGDTEAFF.

V and J are TRBV6-2 or TRBV6-3 and TRBJ2-1; D is perhaps TRBD1 or TRBD2 (5 bases each). V shed 2 bases and J shed 8 bases, with 13 bases lying between them. Per germline, CDR1 MNHEY and CDR2 SVGEGT. The CDR3 covers 14 residues. The CDR3 coding sequence is TGTGCCAGCAGTTACGGGGCGCTGGGGGATGAGCAGTTCTTC. This sequence encodes CASSYGALGDEQFF.

This chain links TRBV24-1 with TRBJ2-3; 10 bases are a match to TRBD1. Per the germline V gene, CDR1 is KGHDR and CDR2 is SFDVKD. Trimming took 7 bases from V and 1 from J; bases not matched to a gene: 7. The CDR3 is 16 amino acids. This chain's CDR3 is CATRPSGTGGTDTQYF. The CDR3 coding sequence is TGTGCCACCAGGCCATCCGGGACAGGGGGCACAGATACGCAGTATTTT.

The V gene is TRBV10-2, the J gene TRBJ2-2; D is unresolved. Germline V lookup: CDR1 WSHSY, CDR2 SAAADI. The CDR3 is 12 amino acids. The V end was cut by 10 bases, the J end by 7 bases, with 13 bases between. The CDR3 DNA reads as TGCGCCATCCCCCCGGTGAACGGGGAGCTGTTTTTT. Translating gives CAIPPVNGELFF.

The chain has TRBV7-6 and TRBJ2-3, with D hard to call. Trimming took 7 bases from V and 2 from J, leaving 13 bases between them. The CDR3 contains 14 residues. Looked up from germline, CDR1 is SGHVS and CDR2 is FNYEAQ. CDR3 nucleotides: TGTGCCAGCAACCCAGTCCATTTCACAGATACGCAGTATTTT. Protein sequence: CASNPVHFTDTQYF.

At least ten counts were recorded for this clonotype. The junction and the germline gene differ at one end; a read error may be behind it. The chain joins TRBV7-7 to TRBJ2-1; 8 nucleotides match TRBD2. Germline V gene data show CDR1 as SSHAT and CDR2 as FNYEAQ (reference sequence). This CDR3 comprises 15 residues. Written as DNA, the CDR3 is TGTGCTAGCAGCCACAGCTTAGCGGGAAGGAATGAGCAGTTCTTC. It encodes CASSHSLAGRNEQFF.

The CDR3 DNA reads TGTGCCAGCTTTGCCCGGGATTCACCCCTCCACTTT. This translates into CASFARDSPLHF. V gene TRBV18 combines with J gene TRBJ1-6, with no clear D. Trimming took off 7 bases at V and 8 bases at J, with 9 bases between the two ends. CDR1 and CDR2 from the germline V gene are KGHSH and LQKENI. This CDR3 is built from 12 residues. Combining the CDR3 with reference TRBV18 and TRBJ1-6 gives the whole variable domain NAGVMQNPRHLVRRRGQEARLRCSPMKGHSHVYWYRQLPEEGLKFMVYLQKENIIDESGMPKERFSAEFPKEGPSILRIQQVVRGDSAAYFCASFARDSPLHFGNGTRLTVT.

The gene calls are TRBV9 and TRBJ1-2; D call uncertain. The CDR3 is made up of 14 amino acids. Trimming cost V 2 bases and J 5 bases, with 13 bases left between them. Germline V lookup: CDR1 SGDLS, CDR2 YYNGEE. The CDR3 DNA reads as TGTGCCAGCAGCGTCGCAAATATTGAGTATGGCTACACCTTC. It encodes CASSVANIEYGYTF.

This chain uses TRBV29-1 with TRBJ2-7; maybe TRBD2 (5 bases). V lost 1 base to trimming and J lost 6 bases, with 19 bases between them. The CDR3 contains 15 residues. Germline V CDR1 and CDR2: SQVTM, ANQGSEA. CDR3 sequence reads: CSVEGTRGNVGEQYF. The DNA for the CDR3 is TGCAGCGTTGAAGGAACCCGAGGGAACGTTGGCGAGCAGTACTTC.

The chain combines TRBV20-1 with TRBJ1-2; 7 bases agree with TRBD1. V lost 5 bases and J lost 0; bases outside the gene matches: 3. The CDR3 loop spans 13 amino acids. Germline-derived CDR1 and CDR2 are DFQATT and SNEGSKA (reference sequence). CDR3 protein: CSAAGTANYGYTF. As DNA, the CDR3 is TGCAGTGCTGCAGGGACAGCTAACTATGGCTACACCTTC.

A few counts support this clonotype. The chain employs TRBV4-3 and TRBJ2-7, with 10 bases matching TRBD2. Germline V lookup: CDR1 LGHNA, CDR2 YSLEER. V lost 1 base and J lost 5; bases outside the gene matches: 5. The CDR3 has 15 amino acids. The CDR3 DNA reads as TGCGCCAGCAGCCAAGTAGCGGGGGGCGGGAACGAGCAGTACTTC. Translating gives CASSQVAGGGNEQYF.

This clonotype was detected a few times. The chain employs TRBV7-2 and TRBJ1-2; TRBD1 agrees at 7 bases. Germline lookup yields CDR1 SGHTA and CDR2 FQGNSA. The trim removed 1 base at V and 5 bases at J, leaving 7 bases unmatched. The CDR3 totals 15 residues. This CDR3 is CASSLVGSGGYGYTF. In DNA form, the CDR3 reads TGTGCCAGCAGCTTAGTAGGTTCAGGGGGTTATGGCTACACCTTC.

There are many counts of this clonotype. The gene calls are TRBV28 and TRBJ1-5; 7 positions agree with TRBD1. There are 16 residues in the CDR3. CDR1 is MDHEN, CDR2 SYDVKM, per germline. J gave up 2 bases and V 5 bases, and 9 bases lay outside the gene matches. CDR3 in amino acids: CASSTGANRGNQPQHF. The CDR3 DNA sequence: TGTGCCAGCAGTACAGGGGCAAATAGGGGCAATCAGCCCCAGCATTTT.

This clonotype was seen only a few times. The chain couples TRBV28 to TRBJ1-3; D remains unclear. This CDR3 contains 14 residues. Looked up from germline, CDR1 is MDHEN and CDR2 is SYDVKM. V gave up 3 bases and J gave up 4 bases, with 10 bases separating them. The CDR3 nucleotides are TGTGCCAGCAGTTTCCGAACGCGCGGAAACACCATATATTTT. Translation: CASSFRTRGNTIYF.

The V gene is TRBV28, the J gene TRBJ2-2, with D unresolved. This CDR3 is 11 amino acids long. Germline CDR1 reads MDHEN; CDR2 reads SYDVKM. The V gene lost 7 bases and the J gene lost 6 bases, with 6 bases spanning the gap. The CDR3 loop is CASTHAGELFF. DNA of the CDR3: TGTGCCAGCACCCACGCCGGGGAGCTGTTTTTT.

This chain joins TRBV6-5 and TRBJ2-3; D gene uncertain. V was pared by 0 bases and J by 0 bases, with 7 bases between. Germline CDR1 reads MNHEY; CDR2 reads SVGAGI. This CDR3 has 15 amino acids. Here the CDR3 reads CASSYSPTSTDTQYF. Here the CDR3 DNA reads TGTGCCAGCAGTTACTCTCCCACTAGCACAGATACGCAGTATTTT.

This clonotype has a handful of counts. V is TRBV5-5 and J is TRBJ2-7, with D perhaps TRBD1 (5 bases). The ends were cut back, 0 bases at V and 6 bases at J, with 13 bases in the middle. The CDR3 is made up of 14 amino acids. Germline lookup yields CDR1 SGHKS and CDR2 YYEKEE (reference sequence). The CDR3 loop reads CASSLVTGRGEQYF. In nucleotides, the CDR3 is TGTGCCAGCAGCTTGGTTACAGGTAGGGGCGAGCAGTACTTC.

This clonotype has at least ten counts. This chain links TRBV12-3 or TRBV12-4 with TRBJ1-6; 8 bases map to TRBD1. V shed 6 bases and J 4 bases; nucleotides not matched to a gene: 5. CDR3 size: 15 residues. CDR3 nucleotide sequence: TGTGCCAGCAGCCAGGACAGGGTTTATAATTCACCCCTCCACTTT. Protein sequence: CASSQDRVYNSPLHF.

This chain uses TRBV6-1 with TRBJ2-6, with D hard to call. This CDR3 has 16 amino acids. From germline, CDR1 is MNHNS and CDR2 SASEGT. The V end was cut by 6 bases, the J end by 0 bases, with 12 bases between. CDR3 residues: CASSIGRHSGANVLTF. As DNA, the CDR3 is TGTGCCAGCAGCATCGGACGGCACTCTGGGGCCAACGTCCTGACTTTC.

This clonotype has only a few counts. The chain joins TRBV5-5 to TRBJ2-5; 9 nucleotides line up with TRBD2. The ends lost 4 bases at V and 0 bases at J; junction bases unmatched: 10. Germline loops: CDR1 SGHKS, CDR2 YYEKEE (reference sequence). This CDR3 comprises 17 residues. The CDR3 here is CASSTLAGSVYQETQYF. Written as DNA, the CDR3 is TGTGCCAGCAGCACCCTAGCGGGATCCGTTTACCAAGAGACCCAGTACTTC.

The V gene is TRBV20-1, the J gene TRBJ1-6; no definite D call. Germline lookup yields CDR1 DFQATT and CDR2 SNEGSKA (reference sequence). The CDR3 loop spans 14 amino acids. V was shortened by 0 bases and J by 7 bases, with 10 bases between the two germline ends. The CDR3 loop reads CSARDQGWNSPLHF. CDR3 in DNA: TGCAGTGCTAGAGATCAAGGGTGGAATTCACCCCTCCACTTT.

This clonotype was seen at least ten times. This chain uses TRBV7-9 with TRBJ2-7; D is undetermined. Trimming cost V 6 bases and J 2 bases, with 8 bases left between them. This CDR3 has 12 amino acids. Germline values: CDR1 SEHNR, CDR2 FQNEAQ (reference sequence). CDR3 in DNA: TGTGCCAGCAGTTCGAGGCCCTACGAGCAGTACTTC. Translating it yields CASSSRPYEQYF.

The genes are TRBV5-1 and TRBJ2-1, with D maybe TRBD2 (7 bases). This CDR3 contains 16 residues. V was shortened by 0 bases and J by 5 bases, with 15 bases between the two germline ends. Germline V gives CDR1 SGHRS, CDR2 YFSETQ. The CDR3: CASSLVGGAANNEQFF. CDR3 in DNA: TGCGCCAGCAGCTTGGTGGGGGGGGCAGCAAACAATGAGCAGTTCTTC.

This sequence joins TRBV5-1 and TRBJ1-1, with D possibly being TRBD1 (6 bases). V lost 1 base and J 1 base, leaving 14 bases between the germline ends. CDR3 length equals 16 residues. Germline lookup yields CDR1 SGHRS and CDR2 YFSETQ. This CDR3 reads CASSLSRGQRNTEAFF. CDR3 bases: TGCGCCAGCAGCTTGAGCAGGGGCCAACGGAACACTGAAGCTTTCTTT.

This clonotype was recorded at least ten times. This chain joins TRBV12-3 or TRBV12-4 and TRBJ2-1; the match to TRBD2 covers 14 bases. The CDR3 contains 15 residues. The trim removed 5 bases at V and 8 bases at J, leaving 5 bases unmatched. The DNA for the CDR3 is TGTGCCAGCAGTGATGGACTAGCGGGAGGCGATGAGCAGTTCTTC. As protein: CASSDGLAGGDEQFF.